This TCR beta chain was captured by sequencing in a study of T cell repertoires in cytomegalovirus infection. Study context: Epitope selection comprised recently identified HLA-C-restricted CMV epitopes and well-studied HLA-B-restricted CMV epitopes. Public TCR beta signature analysis indicated the presence of both CMV infection and matching HLA type.

MiXCR, applied by TCRdb to the reads, yields one record per CDR3 protein. This sample yields roughly 700,000 distinct CDR3 sequences, of which about 33% are seen a single time; about 18% belongs to the top ten. With respect to this clonotype: Its antigen is still unknown.

Findings and caveats of the study: Summed public TCR beta family frequency identified CMV carriers bearing the relevant HLA. Predominance within the ex vivo response was attributable to HLA-C-restricted CMV-specific TCR beta clonotypes.

The CDR3 consists of 15 residues. After removal of 9 bases from V and 2 bases from J, the junction contained 10 bases not matched to a gene. Looked up from germline, CDR1 is LNHDA and CDR2 is SQIVND (reference sequence). The material was cultured PBMCs, obtained from culture after CMV antigen stimulation. This receptor was taken from a human donor in good health (CMV status not recorded). Some clones in this sample may be carry-over from other donors' samples. The chain recombines TRBV19 with TRBJ1-5; 7 bases line up with TRBD1. CDR3 residues: CASTDRARGNQPQHF. The CDR3 nucleotides are TGTGCCAGCACCGACAGGGCGCGTGGCAATCAGCCCCAGCATTTT. The full variable domain, its missing parts supplied by reference TRBV19 and TRBJ1-5, is DGGITQSPKYLFRKEGQNVTLSCEQNLNHDAMYWYRQDPGQGLRLIYYSQIVNDFQKGDIAEGYSVSREKKESFPLTVTSAQKNPTAFYLCASTDRARGNQPQHFGDGTRLSIL.